The text below deals with one TCR beta chain. The data belong to a study of blood T cell repertoires in COVID-19. Clones were read by immunoSEQ multiplex PCR, and TCRdb kept only the in-frame ones, dropping some. Of roughly 430,000 clones in the sample, 70% to 90% were seen once. This CDR3 is built from 15 residues. In germline, CDR1 is MNHEY, CDR2 SVGAGI. V was shortened by 6 bases and J by 7 bases, with 22 bases between the two germline ends. The sequenced sample was PBMCs or T cells enriched from blood (not recorded which). This rearrangement joins TRBV6-5 to TRBJ2-7; D possibly corresponds to TRBD2 (5 bases). The clonotype comes from a young woman who had been exposed to COVID-19. CDR3 bases: TGTGCCAGCAGGCCTCAGGACCGACCTTCGGGGGAGCAGTACTTC. Protein product: CASRPQDRPSGEQYF.